This note documents a single TCR beta chain sequence. Antigen: not known. The protocol was immunoSEQ multiplex PCR, while the TCRdb copy is restricted to in-frame clones and leaves out a portion. The repertoire holds some 59,000 clones, with 80% to 90% as singletons. The donors were members of the approximately 120-subject validation cohort (separate from the roughly 700-subject first cohort). The sample is drawn from a study of cytomegalovirus exposure and HLA in healthy donors. With 3 bases removed from V and 2 bases from J, the gap between germline ends came to 8 bases. CDR3 length: 13 amino acids. CDR1 LNHDA and CDR2 SQIVND come from the germline V gene (reference sequence). Notes on the study in general: Researchers counted roughly 150 TCR beta chains as cytomegalovirus-associated.

The V call is TRBV19, the J call TRBJ2-7; D gene ambiguous. The sample taken for sequencing was PBMCs. The clonotype originates from a woman in her late teens or twenties in good health and CMV-seronegative. The CDR3 here is CASSIADTYEQYF. The CDR3 DNA is TGTGCCAGTAGTATCGCCGACACCTACGAGCAGTACTTC.